A selection of T cell receptor beta chains follows, all from one sample in a study of beta chain features in type 1 diabetes. Measured with immunoSEQ multiplex PCR; TCRdb has only the in-frame clones, and not every one. The table has hundreds of thousands of clones, around 12% seen once. The sample consisted of naive CD4+ T cells from blood. The receptors stem from a man aged 18 to 29 in good health. Each CDR3 is given with its conserved first and last residue. A D gene is named only where the DNA matches it firmly. Only part of the rows carry a size: once, few, many, or a class if the clone is expanded.

v_gene	j_gene	abundance	d_gene	CDR3aa	CDR3nt
TRBV27	TRBJ2-3	.	.	CASSLRDFGDTQYF	TGTGCCAGCAGTTTAAGAGATTTTGGAGATACGCAGTATTTT
TRBV15	TRBJ1-6	.	TRBD1	CATSRVGQGAYSPLHF	TGTGCCACCAGCAGAGTTGGGCAGGGGGCGTATTCACCCCTCCACTTT
TRBV4-3	TRBJ1-2	.	.	CASSLNRVSGYTF	TGCGCCAGCAGCCTTAACAGGGTATCCGGCTACACCTTC
TRBV30	TRBJ1-2	few	.	CAWSVNAGMGYTF	TGTGCCTGGAGTGTAAACGCGGGAATGGGCTACACCTTC
TRBV7-8	TRBJ1-4	few	.	CASSLVGTAVAEKLFF	TGTGCCAGCAGCTTAGTCGGGACTGCTGTAGCTGAAAAACTGTTTTTT
TRBV27	TRBJ2-7	once	.	CASSSLGRTISYEQYF	TGTGCCAGCAGTTCGTTGGGGAGGACGATATCCTACGAGCAGTACTTC
TRBV30	TRBJ2-7	.	.	CAWSILAASSYEQYF	TGTGCCTGGAGTATTCTGGCGGCGAGCTCCTACGAGCAGTACTTC
TRBV29-1	TRBJ2-3	few	TRBD1	CSVRDRDFTDTQYF	TGCAGCGTCCGGGACAGGGATTTCACAGATACGCAGTATTTT
TRBV7-2	TRBJ1-2	few	.	CASSLTGRPHDGYTF	TGTGCCAGCAGCCTCACAGGGCGTCCCCACGATGGCTACACCTTC
TRBV28	TRBJ2-7	.	TRBD1	CASSLWDRREQYF	TGTGCCAGCAGTTTATGGGACAGGCGGGAGCAGTACTTC
TRBV10-3	TRBJ1-1	.	TRBD1	CAITRTGDTEAFF	TGTGCCATCACCCGGACAGGGGACACTGAAGCTTTCTTT
TRBV5-1	TRBJ2-1	few	TRBD2	CASSPAGTSDYNEQFF	TGCGCCAGCAGCCCTGCCGGGACTAGCGACTACAATGAGCAGTTCTTC
TRBV4-3	TRBJ2-3	.	TRBD2	CASSQETSGVVTDTQYF	TGCGCCAGCAGCCAAGAGACTAGCGGGGTTGTTACAGATACGCAGTATTTT
TRBV19	TRBJ2-5	.	TRBD2	CASSALLAGVQETQYF	TGTGCCAGTAGTGCCCTCCTAGCGGGGGTACAAGAGACCCAGTACTTC
TRBV27	TRBJ1-2	once	TRBD1	CASSRQGAYGYTF	TGTGCCAGCAGTAGACAGGGGGCCTATGGCTACACCTTC
TRBV5-1	TRBJ2-2	.	TRBD1	CASSASDRGFPGELFF	TGCGCCAGCAGCGCCTCTGACAGGGGATTCCCCGGGGAGCTGTTTTTT
TRBV7-3	TRBJ2-1	few	TRBD2	CASSPGAGWQNEQFF	TGTGCCAGCAGCCCCGGAGCGGGGTGGCAGAATGAGCAGTTCTTC
TRBV2	TRBJ2-7	.	.	CASSEGGYYEQYF	TGTGCCAGCAGTGAGGGGGGATACTACGAGCAGTACTTC
TRBV2	TRBJ2-5	.	TRBD2	CARDSSGGRETQYF	TGTGCCAGGGATAGCAGCGGGGGAAGGGAGACCCAGTACTTC
TRBV5-8	TRBJ2-1	.	TRBD2	CASSSRLAMDNEQFF	TGTGCCAGCAGCTCTCGACTAGCCATGGATAATGAGCAGTTCTTC
TRBV29-1	TRBJ2-1	many	.	CSTTDSSYNEQFF	TGCAGCACTACGGACAGTTCATACAATGAGCAGTTCTTC
TRBV12-1	TRBJ2-2	few	.	CASSWGLAANTGELFF	TGTGCCAGCAGCTGGGGACTAGCGGCTAACACCGGGGAGCTGTTTTTT
TRBV29-1	TRBJ2-6	few	.	CSAYQGSGANVLTF	TGCAGCGCCTATCAGGGCTCTGGGGCCAACGTCCTGACTTTC
TRBV5-8	TRBJ1-1	.	TRBD1	CASSKPTGGYTEAFF	TGTGCCAGCAGCAAACCGACAGGGGGTTACACTGAAGCTTTCTTT
TRBV28	TRBJ2-1	once	.	CASSLGQGGSYNEQFF	TGTGCCAGCAGTTTAGGACAGGGAGGGTCCTACAATGAGCAGTTCTTC
TRBV27	TRBJ2-2	.	TRBD1	CASSPRQGNTGELFF	TGTGCCAGCAGTCCCAGACAGGGGAACACCGGGGAGCTGTTTTTT
TRBV7-2	TRBJ2-5	few	.	CASSPGKTNFQETQYF	TGTGCCAGCAGCCCCGGGAAGACTAACTTCCAAGAGACCCAGTACTTC
TRBV7-3	TRBJ2-1	.	TRBD1	CASSTDREDEQFF	TGTGCCAGCAGCACGGACAGGGAAGATGAGCAGTTCTTC
TRBV9	TRBJ1-2	.	TRBD1	CASSLRDRIYYGYTF	TGTGCCAGCAGCCTACGGGACAGAATTTATTATGGCTACACCTTC
TRBV4-1	TRBJ2-6	.	.	CASSQVARVGANVLTF	TGCGCCAGCAGCCAAGTCGCCCGGGTTGGGGCCAACGTCCTGACTTTC
TRBV5-6	TRBJ2-1	.	.	CASSSGTANEQFF	TGTGCCAGCAGCTCCGGGACTGCCAATGAGCAGTTCTTC
TRBV2	TRBJ1-5	.	.	CASWRDSNQPQHF	TGTGCCAGCTGGAGGGATAGCAATCAGCCCCAGCATTTT
TRBV5-6	TRBJ2-5	.	.	CASSIGTSSRRETQYF	TGTGCCAGCAGCATTGGGACATCCTCACGGCGGGAGACCCAGTACTTC
TRBV19	TRBJ1-2	few	TRBD1	CASSIDRAGYTF	TGTGCCAGTAGTATCGACAGGGCTGGCTACACCTTC
TRBV29-1	TRBJ2-7	few	TRBD2	CSVQTSGSVYEQYF	TGCAGCGTGCAAACTAGCGGGAGCGTCTACGAGCAGTACTTC
TRBV7-2	TRBJ2-2	.	TRBD2	CASSPSPGLVISGELFF	TGTGCCAGCAGCCCGTCACCGGGACTAGTTATCTCCGGGGAGCTGTTTTTT
TRBV7-3	TRBJ1-1	few	TRBD1	CASSPGTVNTEAFF	TGTGCCAGCAGCCCGGGGACAGTGAACACTGAAGCTTTCTTT
TRBV9	TRBJ2-7	few	.	CASSRRDSFPSYEQYF	TGTGCCAGCAGTCGCCGGGACTCCTTTCCCTCCTACGAGCAGTACTTC
TRBV19	TRBJ1-5	few	.	CASSLRVGNQPQHF	TGTGCCAGTAGTCTCAGGGTTGGCAATCAGCCCCAGCATTTT
TRBV5-6	TRBJ2-1	.	.	CASSLTGLYYNEQFF	TGTGCCAGCAGCTTAACTGGGCTCTACTACAATGAGCAGTTCTTC
TRBV15	TRBJ1-1	.	.	CATSRGGLGGTIRLNTEAFF	TGTGCCACCAGCAGAGGGGGCTTGGGGGGGACCATCCGACTGAACACTGAAGCTTTCTTT
TRBV19	TRBJ1-2	.	TRBD1	CASSIDRGTYGYTF	TGTGCCAGTAGTATCGACAGGGGTACCTATGGCTACACCTTC